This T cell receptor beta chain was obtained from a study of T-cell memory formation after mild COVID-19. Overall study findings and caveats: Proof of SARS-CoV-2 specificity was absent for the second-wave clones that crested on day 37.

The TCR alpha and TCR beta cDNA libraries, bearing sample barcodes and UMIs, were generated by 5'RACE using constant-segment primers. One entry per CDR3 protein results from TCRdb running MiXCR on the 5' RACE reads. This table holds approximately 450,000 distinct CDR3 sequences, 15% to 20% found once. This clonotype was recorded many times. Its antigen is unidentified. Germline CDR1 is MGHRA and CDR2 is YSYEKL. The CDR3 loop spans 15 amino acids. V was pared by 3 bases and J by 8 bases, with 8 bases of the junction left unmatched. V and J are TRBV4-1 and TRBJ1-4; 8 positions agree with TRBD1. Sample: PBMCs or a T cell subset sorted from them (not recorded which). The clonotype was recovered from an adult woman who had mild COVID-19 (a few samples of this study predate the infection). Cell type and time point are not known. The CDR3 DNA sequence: TGCGCCAGCAGCCACCAGGGGGCGGTCGTGGAAAAACTGTTTTTT. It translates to CASSHQGAVVEKLFF.